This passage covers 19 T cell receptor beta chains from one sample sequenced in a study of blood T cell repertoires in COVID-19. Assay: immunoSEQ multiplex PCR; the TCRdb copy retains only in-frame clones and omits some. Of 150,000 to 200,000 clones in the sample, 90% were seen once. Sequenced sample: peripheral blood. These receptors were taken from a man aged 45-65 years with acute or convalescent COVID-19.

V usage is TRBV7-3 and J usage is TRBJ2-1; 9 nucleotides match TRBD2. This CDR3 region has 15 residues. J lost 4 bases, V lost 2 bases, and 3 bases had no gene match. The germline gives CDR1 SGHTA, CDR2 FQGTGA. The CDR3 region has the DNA TGTGCCAGCAGCTTAGGGCTAGCGGGGTACAATGAGCAGTTCTTC. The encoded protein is CASSLGLAGYNEQFF.

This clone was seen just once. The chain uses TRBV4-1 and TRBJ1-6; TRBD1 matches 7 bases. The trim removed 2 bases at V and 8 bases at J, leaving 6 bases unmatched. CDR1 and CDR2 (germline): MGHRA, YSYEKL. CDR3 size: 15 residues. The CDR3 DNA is TGCGCCAGCAGCCAAAAAAGGGACAGAGATTCACCCCTCCACTTT. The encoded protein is CASSQKRDRDSPLHF.

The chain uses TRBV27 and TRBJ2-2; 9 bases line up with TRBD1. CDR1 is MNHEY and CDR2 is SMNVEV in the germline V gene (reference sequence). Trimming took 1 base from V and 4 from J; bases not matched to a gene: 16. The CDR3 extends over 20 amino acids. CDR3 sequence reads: CASSLYPGSPGTGSTGELFF. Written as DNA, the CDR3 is TGTGCCAGCAGTTTATATCCGGGCTCTCCTGGGACAGGGAGCACCGGGGAGCTGTTTTTT.

Here the CDR3 DNA reads TGTGCCAGCAGCCAAGATCTCGGGGGGGGCCCGGTTGGAAACACCATATATTTT. Its translation is CASSQDLGGGPVGNTIYF. This chain joins TRBV14 and TRBJ1-3; a possible D gene is TRBD1 (6 bases). The CDR3 is 18 residues long. The V gene lost 0 bases and the J gene lost 3 bases, with 18 bases spanning the gap. The V gene's germline CDR1 is SGHDN and CDR2 FVKESK.

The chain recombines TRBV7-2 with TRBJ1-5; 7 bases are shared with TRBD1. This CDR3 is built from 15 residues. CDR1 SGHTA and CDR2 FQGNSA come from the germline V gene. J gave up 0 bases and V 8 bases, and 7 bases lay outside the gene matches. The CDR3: CASGKTGNSNQPQHF. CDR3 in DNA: TGTGCCAGCGGGAAGACAGGGAATAGCAATCAGCCCCAGCATTTT.

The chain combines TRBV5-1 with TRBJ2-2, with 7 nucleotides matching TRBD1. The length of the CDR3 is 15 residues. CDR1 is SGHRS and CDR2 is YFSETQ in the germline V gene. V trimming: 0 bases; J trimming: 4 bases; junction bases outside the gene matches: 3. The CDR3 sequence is CASSLARGSTGELFF. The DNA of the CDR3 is TGCGCCAGCAGCTTGGCCAGGGGGTCCACCGGGGAGCTGTTTTTT.

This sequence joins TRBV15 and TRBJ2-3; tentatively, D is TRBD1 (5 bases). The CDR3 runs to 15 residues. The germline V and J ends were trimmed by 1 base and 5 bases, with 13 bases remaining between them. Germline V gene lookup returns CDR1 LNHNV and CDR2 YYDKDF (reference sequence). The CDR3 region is CATSRGRAGLDTQYF. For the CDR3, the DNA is TGTGCCACCAGCAGAGGCCGGGCAGGGTTAGATACGCAGTATTTT. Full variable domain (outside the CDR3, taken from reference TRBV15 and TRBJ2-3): DAMVIQNPRYQVTQFGKPVTLSCSQTLNHNVMYWYQQKSSQAPKLLFHYYDKDFNNEADTPDNFQSRRPNTSFCFLDIRSPGLGDTAMYLCATSRGRAGLDTQYFGPGTRLTVL.

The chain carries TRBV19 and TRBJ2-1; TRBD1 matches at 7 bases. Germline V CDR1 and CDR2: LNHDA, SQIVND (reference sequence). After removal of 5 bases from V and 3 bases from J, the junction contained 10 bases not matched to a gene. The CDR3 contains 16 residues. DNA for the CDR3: TGTGCCAGTAGTCCCGGGGACAGACCTAGCTACAATGAGCAGTTCTTC. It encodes CASSPGDRPSYNEQFF.

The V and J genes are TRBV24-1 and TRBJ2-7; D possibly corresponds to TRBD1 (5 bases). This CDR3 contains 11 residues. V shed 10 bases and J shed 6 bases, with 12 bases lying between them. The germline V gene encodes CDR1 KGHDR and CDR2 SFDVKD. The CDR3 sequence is CATSRGSEQYF. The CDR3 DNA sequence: TGTGCCACAAGTAGGGGATCCGAGCAGTACTTC.

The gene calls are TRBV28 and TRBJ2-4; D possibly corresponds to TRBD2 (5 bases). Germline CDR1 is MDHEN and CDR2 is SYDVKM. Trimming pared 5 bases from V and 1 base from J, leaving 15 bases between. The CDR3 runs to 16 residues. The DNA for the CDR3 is TGTGCCAGCAGTCCAGGACTCGCCTGGGCCAAAAACATTCAGTACTTC. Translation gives CASSPGLAWAKNIQYF.

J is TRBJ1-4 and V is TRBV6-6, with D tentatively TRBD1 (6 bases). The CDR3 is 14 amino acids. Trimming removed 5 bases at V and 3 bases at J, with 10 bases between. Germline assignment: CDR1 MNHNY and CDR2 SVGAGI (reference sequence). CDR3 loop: CASSTQGSNEKLFF. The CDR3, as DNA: TGTGCCAGCAGTACCCAGGGGTCTAATGAAAAACTGTTTTTT.

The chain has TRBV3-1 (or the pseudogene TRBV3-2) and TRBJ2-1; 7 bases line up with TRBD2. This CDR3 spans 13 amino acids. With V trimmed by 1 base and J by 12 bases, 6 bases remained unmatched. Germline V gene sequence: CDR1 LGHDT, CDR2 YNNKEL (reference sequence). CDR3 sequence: CASSQGGRERQFF. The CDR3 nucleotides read TGTGCCAGCAGCCAAGGGGGGAGGGAAAGGCAGTTCTTC.

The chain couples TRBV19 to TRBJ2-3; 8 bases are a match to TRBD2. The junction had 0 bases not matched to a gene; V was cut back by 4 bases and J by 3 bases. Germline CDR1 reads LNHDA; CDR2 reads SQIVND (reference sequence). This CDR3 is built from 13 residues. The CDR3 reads CASSSGGTDTQYF. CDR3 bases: TGTGCCAGTAGTAGCGGGGGGACAGATACGCAGTATTTT.

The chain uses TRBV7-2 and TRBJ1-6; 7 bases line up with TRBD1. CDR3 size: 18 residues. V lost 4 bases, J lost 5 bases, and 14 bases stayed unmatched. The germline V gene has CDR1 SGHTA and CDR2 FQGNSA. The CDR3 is CASSSRAGGAGNNSPLHF. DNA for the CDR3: TGTGCCAGCAGCTCGCGGGCAGGGGGTGCGGGAAATAATTCACCCCTCCACTTT.

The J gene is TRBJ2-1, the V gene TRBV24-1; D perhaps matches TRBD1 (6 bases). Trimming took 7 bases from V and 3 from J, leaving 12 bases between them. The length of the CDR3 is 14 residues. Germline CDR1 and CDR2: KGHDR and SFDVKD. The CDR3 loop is CATRTGVGYNEQFF. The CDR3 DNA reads TGTGCCACCAGGACAGGTGTCGGCTACAATGAGCAGTTCTTC.

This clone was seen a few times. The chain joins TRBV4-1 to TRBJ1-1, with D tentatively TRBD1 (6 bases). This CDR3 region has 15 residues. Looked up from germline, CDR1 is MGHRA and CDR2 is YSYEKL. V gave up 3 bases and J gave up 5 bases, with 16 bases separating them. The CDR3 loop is CASSQGRGRGTEAFF. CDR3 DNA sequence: TGCGCCAGCAGCCAGGGGCGGGGGCGTGGGACTGAAGCTTTCTTT.

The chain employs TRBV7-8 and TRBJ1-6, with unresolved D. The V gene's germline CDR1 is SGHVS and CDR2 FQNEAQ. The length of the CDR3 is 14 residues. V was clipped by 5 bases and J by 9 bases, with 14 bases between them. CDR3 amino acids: CASSPREGGSPLHF. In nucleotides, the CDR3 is TGTGCCAGCAGCCCGAGGGAGGGTGGTTCACCCCTCCACTTT.

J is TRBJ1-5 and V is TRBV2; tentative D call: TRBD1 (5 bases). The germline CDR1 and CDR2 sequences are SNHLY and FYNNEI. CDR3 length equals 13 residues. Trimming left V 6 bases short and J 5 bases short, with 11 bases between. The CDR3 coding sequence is TGTGCCAGCAGGGGGGGTTCGTATCAGCCCCAGCATTTT. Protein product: CASRGGSYQPQHF.

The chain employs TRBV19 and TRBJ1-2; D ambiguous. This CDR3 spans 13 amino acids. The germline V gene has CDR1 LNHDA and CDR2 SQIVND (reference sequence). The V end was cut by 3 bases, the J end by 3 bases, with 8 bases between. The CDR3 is CASSIRRDYGYTF. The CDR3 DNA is TGTGCCAGTAGTATTCGCCGGGACTATGGCTACACCTTC.